This T cell receptor delta chain was retrieved from a study of gamma-delta chains in newborns, infants, children (dated by TCRdb to the late 2010s). For context, the study as a whole: According to the study title, microbial exposure causes polyclonal expansion of innate gammadelta T cells right after birth. The study examined the way microbial exposure affected innate gammadelta T cell populations in human newborns right after birth.

With respect to this clone: Its antigen is currently not known. This DNA's translation and the protein TCRdb lists, from a much larger clone, do not match at residue 17, likely due to a read error; the protein shown is translated from the DNA.

CDR1 and CDR2 were assigned from the germline V gene as GEAIGNYY and EKD. Taken from cysteine to phenylalanine, the CDR3 has 18 residues. Only the CDR3 part of the read is kept: 54 bases, read in frame from the first base. The sequencer was an Illumina MiSeq. With CATT, TCRdb called clones again from the public reads; duplicate DNA rows were later joined. Within this sample are a few thousand delta-chain clones, with approximately 5.6% of them counted one time only. The top ten clonotypes cover around 6.4% of the sample. Sequencing was performed on blood. The source of this sequence is a child who was a newborn, infant or young child, either healthy, febrile or measles-vaccinated (not recorded which). The chain is assembled from TRDV2 and TRDJ1; 9 central nucleotides agree with TRDD3. This receptor carries the CDR3 CACDTVGGGGYHRDKLTF. The nucleotides are TGTGCCTGTGACACCGTGGGAGGTGGGGGATATCATCGCGATAAACTCACCTTT.